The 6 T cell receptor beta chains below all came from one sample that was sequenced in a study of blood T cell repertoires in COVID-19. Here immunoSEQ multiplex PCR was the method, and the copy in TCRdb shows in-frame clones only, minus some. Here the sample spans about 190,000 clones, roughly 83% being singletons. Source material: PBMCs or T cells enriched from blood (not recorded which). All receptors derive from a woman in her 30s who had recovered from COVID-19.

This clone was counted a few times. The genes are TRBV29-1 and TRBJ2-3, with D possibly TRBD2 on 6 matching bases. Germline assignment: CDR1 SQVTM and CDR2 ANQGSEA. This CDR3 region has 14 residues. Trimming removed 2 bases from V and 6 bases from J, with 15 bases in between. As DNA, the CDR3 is TGCAGCGTTGAATACGGGAGTGGGCTGGATACGCAGTATTTT. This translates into CSVEYGSGLDTQYF.

CDR3 amino acids: CASSLSRGASEAFF. Written as DNA, the CDR3 is TGTGCCAGCAGCTTAAGTCGGGGGGCAAGTGAAGCTTTCTTT. The chain uses TRBV7-6 and TRBJ1-1; D is perhaps TRBD1 (6 bases). The CDR3 covers 14 residues. Germline CDR1 and CDR2: SGHVS and FNYEAQ. With 2 bases removed from V and 7 bases from J, the gap between germline ends came to 14 bases.

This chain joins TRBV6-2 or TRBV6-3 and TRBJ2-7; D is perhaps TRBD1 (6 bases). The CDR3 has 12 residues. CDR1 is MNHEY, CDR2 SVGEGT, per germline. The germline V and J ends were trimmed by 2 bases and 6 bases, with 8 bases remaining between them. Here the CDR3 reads CASSYTGSEQYF. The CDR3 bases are TGTGCCAGCAGTTACACAGGGTCCGAGCAGTACTTC.

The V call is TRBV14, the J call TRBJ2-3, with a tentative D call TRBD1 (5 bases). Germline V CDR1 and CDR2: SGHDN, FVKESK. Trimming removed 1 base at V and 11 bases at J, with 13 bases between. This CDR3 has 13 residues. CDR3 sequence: CASSQVVGAEQYF. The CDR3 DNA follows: TGTGCCAGCAGCCAAGTTGTAGGGGCTGAGCAGTATTTT.

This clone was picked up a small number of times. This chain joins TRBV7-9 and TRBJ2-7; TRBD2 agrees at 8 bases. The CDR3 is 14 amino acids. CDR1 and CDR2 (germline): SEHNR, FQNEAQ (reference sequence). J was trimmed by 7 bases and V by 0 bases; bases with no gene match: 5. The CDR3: CASSLAVVAGEQYF. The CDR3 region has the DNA TGTGCCAGCAGCTTAGCGGTGGTAGCGGGAGAGCAGTACTTC.

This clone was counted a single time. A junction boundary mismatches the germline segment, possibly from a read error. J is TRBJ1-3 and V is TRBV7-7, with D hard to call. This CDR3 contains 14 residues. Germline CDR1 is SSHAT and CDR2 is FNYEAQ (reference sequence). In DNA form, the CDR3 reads TGTGCTAGCAGCCCAGAGGGCTCTGGAAACACCATATATTTT. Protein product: CASSPEGSGNTIYF.